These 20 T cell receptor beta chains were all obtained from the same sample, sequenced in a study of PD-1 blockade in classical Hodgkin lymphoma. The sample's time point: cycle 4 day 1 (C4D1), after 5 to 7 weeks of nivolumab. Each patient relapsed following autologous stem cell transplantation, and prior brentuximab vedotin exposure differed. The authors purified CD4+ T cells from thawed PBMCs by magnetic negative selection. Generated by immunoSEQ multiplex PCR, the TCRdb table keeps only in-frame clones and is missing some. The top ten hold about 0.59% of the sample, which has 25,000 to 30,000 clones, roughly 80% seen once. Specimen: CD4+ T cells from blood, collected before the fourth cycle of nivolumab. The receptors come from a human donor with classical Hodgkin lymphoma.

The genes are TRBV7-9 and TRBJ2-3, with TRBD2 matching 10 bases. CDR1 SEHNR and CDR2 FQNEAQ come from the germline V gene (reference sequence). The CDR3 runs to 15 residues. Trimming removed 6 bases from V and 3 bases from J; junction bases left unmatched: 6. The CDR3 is CASSLAGVETDTQYF. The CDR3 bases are TGTGCCAGCAGTCTAGCGGGGGTGGAGACAGATACGCAGTATTTT. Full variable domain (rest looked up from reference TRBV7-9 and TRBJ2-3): DTGVSQNPRHKITKRGQNVTFRCDPISEHNRLYWYRQTLGQGPEFLTYFQNEAQLEKSRLLSDRFSAERPKGSFSTLEIQRTEQGDSAMYLCASSLAGVETDTQYFGPGTRLTVL.

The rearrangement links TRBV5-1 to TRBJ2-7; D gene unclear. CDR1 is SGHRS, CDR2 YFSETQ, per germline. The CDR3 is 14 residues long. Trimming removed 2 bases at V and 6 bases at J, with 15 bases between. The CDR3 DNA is TGCGCCAGCAGCTTTGATAGGATAGGATCCGAGCAGTACTTC. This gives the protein CASSFDRIGSEQYF.

CDR3 sequence (DNA): TGTGCCCGCAGGGTGAACGGGTCCTACGAGCAGTACTTC. It specifies CARRVNGSYEQYF. The chain is built from TRBV30 and TRBJ2-5; D might be TRBD1 (5 bases). The tail of the sequence fits TRBJ2-7 better, so the J call may be wrong. Germline lookup yields CDR1 GTSNPN and CDR2 SVGIG (reference sequence). The length of the CDR3 is 13 residues.

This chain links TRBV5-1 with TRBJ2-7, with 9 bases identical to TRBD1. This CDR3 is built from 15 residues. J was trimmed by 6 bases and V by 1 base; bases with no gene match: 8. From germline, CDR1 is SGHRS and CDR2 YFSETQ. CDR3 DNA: TGCGCCAGCAGCTTGAGGACAGGGGAGGTCGGCGAGCAGTACTTC. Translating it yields CASSLRTGEVGEQYF.

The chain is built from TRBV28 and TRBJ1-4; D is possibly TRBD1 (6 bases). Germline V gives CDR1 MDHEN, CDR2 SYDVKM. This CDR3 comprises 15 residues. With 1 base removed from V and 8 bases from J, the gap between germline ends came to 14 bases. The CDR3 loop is CASSLSRDTREKLFF. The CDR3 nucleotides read TGTGCCAGCAGTTTATCTCGGGACACCCGGGAAAAACTGTTTTTT. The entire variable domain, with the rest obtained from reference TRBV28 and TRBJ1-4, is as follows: DVKVTQSSRYLVKRTGEKVFLECVQDMDHENMFWYRQDPGLGLRLIYFSYDVKMKEKGDIPEGYSVSREKKERFSLILESASTNQTSMYLCASSLSRDTREKLFFGSGTQLSVL.

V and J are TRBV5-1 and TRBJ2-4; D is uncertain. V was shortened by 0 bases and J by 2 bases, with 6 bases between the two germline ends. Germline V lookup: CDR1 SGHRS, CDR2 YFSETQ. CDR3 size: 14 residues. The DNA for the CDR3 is TGCGCCAGCAGCTTGGGGGCCCCCAAAAACATTCAGTACTTC. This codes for CASSLGAPKNIQYF.

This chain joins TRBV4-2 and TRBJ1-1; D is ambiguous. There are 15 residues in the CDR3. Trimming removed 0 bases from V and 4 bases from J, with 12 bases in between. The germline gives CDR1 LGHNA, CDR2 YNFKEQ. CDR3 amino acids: CASSQETRRATEAFF. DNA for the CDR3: TGTGCCAGCAGCCAAGAAACAAGAAGGGCCACTGAAGCTTTCTTT.

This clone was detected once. The CDR3 DNA is TGCGCCAGCAGCCCCGGGGGGCTAAACACCGGGGAGCTGTTTTTT. Its protein is CASSPGGLNTGELFF. This chain joins TRBV5-1 and TRBJ2-2, with a possible D match to TRBD2 (7 bases). The CDR3 consists of 15 residues. CDR1 SGHRS and CDR2 YFSETQ come from the germline V gene. Trimming cost V 4 bases and J 2 bases, with 12 bases left between them. Using reference TRBV5-1 and TRBJ2-2 for the parts outside the CDR3, the full variable domain is KAGVTQTPRYLIKTRGQQVTLSCSPISGHRSVSWYQQTPGQGLQFLFEYFSETQRNKGNFPGRFSGRQFSNSRSEMNVSTLELGDSALYLCASSPGGLNTGELFFGEGSRLTVL.

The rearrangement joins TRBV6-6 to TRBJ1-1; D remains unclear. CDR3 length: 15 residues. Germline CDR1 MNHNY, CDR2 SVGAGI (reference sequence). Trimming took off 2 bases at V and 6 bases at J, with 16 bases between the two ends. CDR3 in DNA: TGTGCCAGCAGTTACGGGCAGGTTGTGATGGCTGAAGCTTTCTTT. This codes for CASSYGQVVMAEAFF.

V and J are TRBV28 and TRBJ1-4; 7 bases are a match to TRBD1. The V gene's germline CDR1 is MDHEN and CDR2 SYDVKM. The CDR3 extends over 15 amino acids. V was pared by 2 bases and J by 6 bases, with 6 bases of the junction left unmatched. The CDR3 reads CASSLPGTADEKLFF. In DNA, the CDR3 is TGTGCCAGCAGTTTACCCGGGACAGCAGATGAAAAACTGTTTTTT. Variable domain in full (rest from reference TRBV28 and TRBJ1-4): DVKVTQSSRYLVKRTGEKVFLECVQDMDHENMFWYRQDPGLGLRLIYFSYDVKMKEKGDIPEGYSVSREKKERFSLILESASTNQTSMYLCASSLPGTADEKLFFGSGTQLSVL.

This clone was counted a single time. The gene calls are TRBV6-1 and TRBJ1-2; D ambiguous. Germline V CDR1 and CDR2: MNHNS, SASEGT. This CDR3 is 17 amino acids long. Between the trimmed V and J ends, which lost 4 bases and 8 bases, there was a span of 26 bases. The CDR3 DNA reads TGTGCCAGCAGTGCCCTCACTCGCCTTGTGGGCTTTAAGGGCTACACCTTC. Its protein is CASSALTRLVGFKGYTF.

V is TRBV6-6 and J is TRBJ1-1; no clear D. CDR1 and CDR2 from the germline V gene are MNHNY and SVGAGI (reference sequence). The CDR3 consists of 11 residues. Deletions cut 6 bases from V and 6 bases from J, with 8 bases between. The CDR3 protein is CASSLIAEAFF. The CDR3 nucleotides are TGTGCCAGCAGCCTAATAGCTGAAGCTTTCTTT.

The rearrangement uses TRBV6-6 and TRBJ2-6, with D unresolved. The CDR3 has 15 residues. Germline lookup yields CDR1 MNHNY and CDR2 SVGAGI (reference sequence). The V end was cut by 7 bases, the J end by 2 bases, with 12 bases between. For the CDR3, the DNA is TGTGCCAGCAACAGCCCGTCCCCTGGGGCCAACGTCCTGACTTTC. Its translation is CASNSPSPGANVLTF.

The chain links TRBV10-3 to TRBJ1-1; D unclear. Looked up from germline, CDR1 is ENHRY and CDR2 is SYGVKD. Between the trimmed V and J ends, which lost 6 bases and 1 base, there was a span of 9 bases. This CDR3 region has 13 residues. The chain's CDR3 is CAIRGERNTEAFF. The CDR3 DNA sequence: TGTGCCATCAGGGGAGAGAGGAACACTGAAGCTTTCTTT.

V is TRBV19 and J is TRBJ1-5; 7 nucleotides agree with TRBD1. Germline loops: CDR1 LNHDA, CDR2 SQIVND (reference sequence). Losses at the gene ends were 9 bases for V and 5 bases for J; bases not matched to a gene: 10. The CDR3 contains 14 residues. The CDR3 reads CARRDSWFDQPQHF. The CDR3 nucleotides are TGTGCCAGACGGGACAGTTGGTTCGATCAGCCCCAGCATTTT. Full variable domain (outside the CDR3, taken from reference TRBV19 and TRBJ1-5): DGGITQSPKYLFRKEGQNVTLSCEQNLNHDAMYWYRQDPGQGLRLIYYSQIVNDFQKGDIAEGYSVSREKKESFPLTVTSAQKNPTAFYLCARRDSWFDQPQHFGDGTRLSIL.

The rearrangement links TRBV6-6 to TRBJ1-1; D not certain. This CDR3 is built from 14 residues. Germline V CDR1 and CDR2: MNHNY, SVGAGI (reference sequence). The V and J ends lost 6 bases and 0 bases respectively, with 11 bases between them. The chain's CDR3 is CASSVGDMNTEAFF. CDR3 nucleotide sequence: TGTGCCAGCAGCGTAGGAGACATGAACACTGAAGCTTTCTTT.

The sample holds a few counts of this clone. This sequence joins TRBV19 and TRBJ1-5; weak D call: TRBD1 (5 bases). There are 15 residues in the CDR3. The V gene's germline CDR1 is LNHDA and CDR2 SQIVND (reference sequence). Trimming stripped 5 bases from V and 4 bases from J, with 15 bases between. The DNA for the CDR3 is TGTGCCAGTAGTTCTTTACAGGTCATTAATCAGCCCCAGCATTTT. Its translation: CASSSLQVINQPQHF.

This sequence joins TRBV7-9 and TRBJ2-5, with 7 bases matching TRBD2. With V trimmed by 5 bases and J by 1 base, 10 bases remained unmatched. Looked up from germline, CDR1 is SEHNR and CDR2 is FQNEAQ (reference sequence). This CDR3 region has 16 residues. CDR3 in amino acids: CASSLRGGTTQETQYF. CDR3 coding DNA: TGTGCCAGCAGCCTTAGGGGTGGGACTACCCAAGAGACCCAGTACTTC.

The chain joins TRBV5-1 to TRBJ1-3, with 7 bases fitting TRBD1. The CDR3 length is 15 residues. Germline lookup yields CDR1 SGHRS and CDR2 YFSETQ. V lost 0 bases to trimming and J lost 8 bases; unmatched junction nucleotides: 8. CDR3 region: CASSLEGRGIDTIYF. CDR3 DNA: TGCGCCAGCAGCTTGGAGGGCAGGGGGATAGACACCATATATTTT.

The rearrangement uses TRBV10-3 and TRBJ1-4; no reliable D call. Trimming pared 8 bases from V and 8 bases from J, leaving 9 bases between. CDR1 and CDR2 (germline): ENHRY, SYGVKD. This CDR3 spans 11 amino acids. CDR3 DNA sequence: TGTGCCATCGGCCCCCTCGAAAAACTGTTTTTT. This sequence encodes CAIGPLEKLFF.